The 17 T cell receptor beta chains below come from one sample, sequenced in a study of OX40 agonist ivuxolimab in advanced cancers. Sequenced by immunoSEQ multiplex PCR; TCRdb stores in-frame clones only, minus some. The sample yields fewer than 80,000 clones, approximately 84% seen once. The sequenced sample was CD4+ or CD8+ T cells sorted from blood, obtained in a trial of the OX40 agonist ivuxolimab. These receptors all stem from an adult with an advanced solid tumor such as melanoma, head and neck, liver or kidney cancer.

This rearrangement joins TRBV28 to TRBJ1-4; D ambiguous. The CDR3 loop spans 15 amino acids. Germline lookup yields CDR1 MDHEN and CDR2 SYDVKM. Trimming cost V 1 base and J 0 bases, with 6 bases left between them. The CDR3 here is CASSLLGSTNEKLFF. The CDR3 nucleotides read TGTGCCAGCAGTTTATTGGGGTCAACTAATGAAAAACTGTTTTTT.

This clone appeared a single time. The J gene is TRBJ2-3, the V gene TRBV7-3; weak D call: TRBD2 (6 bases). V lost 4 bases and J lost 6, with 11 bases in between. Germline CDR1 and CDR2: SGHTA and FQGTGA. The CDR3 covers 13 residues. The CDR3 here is CASSSTRDDTQYF. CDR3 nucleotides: TGTGCCAGCAGCTCGACTAGAGACGATACGCAGTATTTT.

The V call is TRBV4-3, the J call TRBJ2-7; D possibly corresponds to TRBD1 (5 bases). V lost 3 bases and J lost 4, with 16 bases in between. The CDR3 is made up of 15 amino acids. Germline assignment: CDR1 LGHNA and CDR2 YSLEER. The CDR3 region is CASSQGPKGVYEQYF. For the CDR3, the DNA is TGCGCCAGCAGCCAGGGTCCCAAAGGGGTATACGAGCAGTACTTC.

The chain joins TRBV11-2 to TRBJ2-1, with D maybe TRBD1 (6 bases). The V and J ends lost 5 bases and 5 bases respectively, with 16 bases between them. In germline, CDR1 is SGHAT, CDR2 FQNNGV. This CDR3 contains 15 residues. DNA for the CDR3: TGTGCCAGCAGCCCAACGTGGGCAGGGGACAATGAGCAGTTCTTC. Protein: CASSPTWAGDNEQFF.

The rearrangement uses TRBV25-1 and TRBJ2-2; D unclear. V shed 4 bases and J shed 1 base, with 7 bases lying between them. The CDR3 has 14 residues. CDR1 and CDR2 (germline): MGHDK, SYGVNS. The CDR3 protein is CASSAPGNTGELFF. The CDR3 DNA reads TGTGCCAGCAGTGCCCCAGGGAACACCGGGGAGCTGTTTTTT.

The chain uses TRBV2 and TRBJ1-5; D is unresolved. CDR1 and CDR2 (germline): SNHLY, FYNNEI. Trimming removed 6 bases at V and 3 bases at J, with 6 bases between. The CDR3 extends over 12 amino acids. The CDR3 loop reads CASRIPNQPQHF. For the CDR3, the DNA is TGTGCCAGCAGGATCCCCAATCAGCCCCAGCATTTT.

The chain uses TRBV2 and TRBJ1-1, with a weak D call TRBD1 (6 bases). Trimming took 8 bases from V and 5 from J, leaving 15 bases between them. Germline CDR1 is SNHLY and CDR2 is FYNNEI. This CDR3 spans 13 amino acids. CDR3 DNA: TGTGCCAGCTCTCAGGGGCCGAGGACTGAAGCTTTCTTT. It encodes CASSQGPRTEAFF.

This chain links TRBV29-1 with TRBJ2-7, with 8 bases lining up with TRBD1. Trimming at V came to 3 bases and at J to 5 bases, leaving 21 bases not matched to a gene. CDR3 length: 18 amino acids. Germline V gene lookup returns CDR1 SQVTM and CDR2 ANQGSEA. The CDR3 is CSVDAGPTGQGFLNEQYF. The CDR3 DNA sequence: TGCAGCGTTGATGCGGGCCCAACAGGACAGGGTTTTTTGAACGAGCAGTACTTC.

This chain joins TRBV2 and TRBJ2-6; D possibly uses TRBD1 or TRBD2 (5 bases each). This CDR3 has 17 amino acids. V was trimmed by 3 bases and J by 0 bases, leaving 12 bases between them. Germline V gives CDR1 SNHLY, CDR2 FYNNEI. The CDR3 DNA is TGTGCCAGCAGTGACGGCTTGAGGGGCTCTGGGGCCAACGTCCTGACTTTC. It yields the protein CASSDGLRGSGANVLTF. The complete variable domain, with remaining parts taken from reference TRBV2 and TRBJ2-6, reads EPEVTQTPSHQVTQMGQEVILRCVPISNHLYFYWYRQILGQKVEFLVSFYNNEISEKSEIFDDQFSVERPDGSNFTLKIRSTKLEDSAMYFCASSDGLRGSGANVLTFGAGSRLTVL.

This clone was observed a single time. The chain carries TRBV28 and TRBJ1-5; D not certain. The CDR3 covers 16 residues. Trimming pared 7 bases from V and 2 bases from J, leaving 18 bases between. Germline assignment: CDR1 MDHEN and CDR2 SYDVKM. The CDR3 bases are TGTGCCAGCATTGACCTACGGAAGGGAGGCAATCAGCCCCAGCATTTT. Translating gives CASIDLRKGGNQPQHF.

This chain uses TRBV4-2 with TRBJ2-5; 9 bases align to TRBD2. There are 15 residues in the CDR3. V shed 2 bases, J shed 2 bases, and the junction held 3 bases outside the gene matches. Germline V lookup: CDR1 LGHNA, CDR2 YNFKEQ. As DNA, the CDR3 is TGTGCCAGCAGCCAAAGTAGCGGGGGTCAAGAGACCCAGTACTTC. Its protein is CASSQSSGGQETQYF.

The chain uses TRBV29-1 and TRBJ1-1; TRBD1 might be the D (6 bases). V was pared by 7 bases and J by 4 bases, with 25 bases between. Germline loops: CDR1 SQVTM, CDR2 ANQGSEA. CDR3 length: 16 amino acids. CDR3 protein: CSAWEWVGGKVTEAFF. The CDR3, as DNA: TGCAGCGCTTGGGAGTGGGTCGGGGGCAAAGTCACTGAAGCTTTCTTT.

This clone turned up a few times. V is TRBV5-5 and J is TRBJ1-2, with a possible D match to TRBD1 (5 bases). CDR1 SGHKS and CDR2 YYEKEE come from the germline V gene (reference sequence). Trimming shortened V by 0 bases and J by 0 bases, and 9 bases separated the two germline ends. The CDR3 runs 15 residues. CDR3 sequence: CASSLGDSTNYGYTF. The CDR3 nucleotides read TGTGCCAGCAGCTTGGGAGACAGCACTAACTATGGCTACACCTTC.

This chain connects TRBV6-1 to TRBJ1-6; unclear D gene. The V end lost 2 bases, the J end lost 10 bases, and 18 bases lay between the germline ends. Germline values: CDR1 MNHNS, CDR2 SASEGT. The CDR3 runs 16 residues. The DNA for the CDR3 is TGTGCCAGCAGTGAATTTAGACCAGGAATAGGGTCACCCCTCCACTTT. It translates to CASSEFRPGIGSPLHF.

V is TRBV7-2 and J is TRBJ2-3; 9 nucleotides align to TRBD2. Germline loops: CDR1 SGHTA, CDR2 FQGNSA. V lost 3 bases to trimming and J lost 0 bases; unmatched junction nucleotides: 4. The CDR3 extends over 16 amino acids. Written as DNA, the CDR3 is TGTGCCAGCAGCTTCGCGGGAGGGCCGAGCACAGATACGCAGTATTTT. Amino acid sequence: CASSFAGGPSTDTQYF.

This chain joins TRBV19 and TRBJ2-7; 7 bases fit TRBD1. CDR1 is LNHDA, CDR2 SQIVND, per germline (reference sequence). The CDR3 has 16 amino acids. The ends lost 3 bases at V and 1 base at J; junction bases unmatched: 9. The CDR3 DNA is TGTGCCAGTAGTATTAAGTACAGGGGCGCTTCCTACGAGCAGTACTTC. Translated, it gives CASSIKYRGASYEQYF.

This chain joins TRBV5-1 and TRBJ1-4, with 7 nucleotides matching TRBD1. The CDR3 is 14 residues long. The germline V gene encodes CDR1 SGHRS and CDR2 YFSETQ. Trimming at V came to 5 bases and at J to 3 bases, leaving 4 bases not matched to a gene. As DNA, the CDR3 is TGCGCCAGCAGTCCGGGACAGCCTAATGAAAAACTGTTTTTT. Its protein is CASSPGQPNEKLFF. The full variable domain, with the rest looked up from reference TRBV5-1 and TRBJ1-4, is KAGVTQTPRYLIKTRGQQVTLSCSPISGHRSVSWYQQTPGQGLQFLFEYFSETQRNKGNFPGRFSGRQFSNSRSEMNVSTLELGDSALYLCASSPGQPNEKLFFGSGTQLSVL.